This TCR beta chain was sequenced during a study of low-dose radiotherapy and immunotherapy resistance in tumors. Across the whole study: Doses delivered to Cohort 2 were 1 Gy per fraction every two weeks, amounting to 13 Gy over 26 weeks. Intravenous administration to patients comprised nivolumab at 240 mg every two weeks and ipilimumab at 1 mg/kg every six weeks.

TRAV- and TRBV-specific primers were used for first-strand cDNA, which covered alpha and beta chains. With a constant-region primer and a V-primer adapter, TCRs were subjected to 20 PCR cycles of amplification. TCRdb reprocessed the reads with MiXCR, giving one entry per CDR3 protein. The table lists tens of thousands of distinct CDR3 sequences, 30% to 40% of them singletons, with 11% in the top ten. The CDR3 runs to 13 residues. V shed 7 bases and J shed 10 bases, with 17 bases lying between them. Germline lookup yields CDR1 ENHRY and CDR2 SYGVKD. Notes on this clonotype: This sequence is one base from a far larger clone and is likely a read error.

Time point denoted: before trial treatment. Nivolumab, ipilimumab, aspirin, low-dose cyclophosphamide and low-dose radiotherapy were all administered to the donors. The sample consisted of PBMCs, taken before treatment. V gene TRBV10-3 combines with J gene TRBJ2-1; tentatively, D is TRBD1 (5 bases). The TCR sequence derives from a female donor with ovarian cancer. CDR3 region: CAINDQGRSEQFF. CDR3 DNA sequence: TGTGCCATCAATGACCAGGGAAGGAGCGAGCAGTTCTTC.